A single sample is the source of the 29 T cell receptor beta chains below, sequenced in a study of T cells in Graves' hyperthyroidism and ophthalmopathy. Researchers took RNA transcripts and amplified the TCR beta CDR3 regions from them. The study used the HTBI primer set for a first-round RT-PCR of the TCR CDR3. TCRdb recomputed calls from the multiplex PCR reads with MiXCR, one row per CDR3 protein. The table lists approximately 400,000 distinct CDR3 sequences, approximately 14% of them singletons. Sequencing was carried out using blood. The receptors derive from a woman aged 30 to 39 with Graves' ophthalmopathy.

This sequence joins TRBV7-3 and TRBJ2-1; D gene ambiguous. From germline, CDR1 is SGHTA and CDR2 FQGTGA. V dropped 3 bases and J dropped 4 bases, with 13 bases sitting between them. The CDR3 sequence is 15 residues long. The DNA of the CDR3 is TGTGCCAGCAGCTTCAGTCCCTACTCGTACAATGAGCAGTTCTTC. Translating it yields CASSFSPYSYNEQFF.

This clonotype was counted at least ten times. This chain links TRBV5-1 with TRBJ1-6; weak D call: TRBD1 (5 bases). With 3 bases removed from V and 14 bases from J, the gap between germline ends came to 24 bases. CDR1 is SGHRS and CDR2 is YFSETQ in the germline V gene. This CDR3 region has 16 residues. CDR3 amino acids: CASSSAGPGGSTSLHF. In DNA form, the CDR3 reads TGCGCCAGCAGCTCGGCCGGGCCCGGGGGGTCGACATCCCTCCACTTT. Filled out from reference TRBV5-1 and TRBJ1-6, the complete variable domain reads KAGVTQTPRYLIKTRGQQVTLSCSPISGHRSVSWYQQTPGQGLQFLFEYFSETQRNKGNFPGRFSGRQFSNSRSEMNVSTLELGDSALYLCASSSAGPGGSTSLHFGNGTRLTVT.

In its sample, this clonotype was seen many times. CDR3 protein: CATRGHDRRVGYGYTF. Here the CDR3 DNA reads TGTGCCACCAGGGGCCACGACAGGCGGGTCGGCTATGGCTACACCTTC. The chain uses TRBV28 and TRBJ1-2; tentative D call: TRBD1 (6 bases). CDR1 and CDR2 from the germline V gene are MDHEN and SYDVKM. With 10 bases removed from V and 4 bases from J, the gap between germline ends came to 25 bases. The CDR3 runs 16 residues.

The chain employs TRBV20-1 and TRBJ2-1; no clear D gene. The V gene lost 3 bases and the J gene lost 7 bases, with 10 bases spanning the gap. The CDR3 is 12 amino acids. Germline V gene lookup returns CDR1 DFQATT and CDR2 SNEGSKA (reference sequence). This chain's CDR3 is CSASQTVNEQFF. The DNA for the CDR3 is TGCAGTGCTAGCCAGACTGTGAATGAGCAGTTCTTC.

The chain links TRBV6-1 to TRBJ1-4; D gene uncertain. CDR1 MNHNS and CDR2 SASEGT come from the germline V gene. The germline V and J ends were trimmed by 6 bases and 8 bases, with 19 bases remaining between them. The CDR3 is made up of 15 amino acids. This chain's CDR3 is CASSHPEHSAEKLFF. Written as DNA, the CDR3 is TGTGCCAGCAGCCACCCCGAACACTCCGCGGAAAAACTGTTTTTT.

Comment on this clonotype: A read error may be the cause here, since a much bigger clone is one base away. This chain links TRBV12-3 or TRBV12-4 with TRBJ1-1; D is unclear. The CDR3 is made up of 13 amino acids. Here the CDR3 reads CASSFGPRTEGFF. DNA for the CDR3: TGTGCCAGCAGTTTCGGGCCCCGCACTGAAGGTTTCTTT.

This clonotype has at least ten counts. The rearrangement joins TRBV2 to TRBJ1-1; the match to TRBD1 covers 8 bases. The CDR3 spans 13 residues. V shed 6 bases, J shed 0 bases, and the junction held 0 bases outside the gene matches. The V gene's germline CDR1 is SNHLY and CDR2 FYNNEI. The CDR3: CASRDRVNTEAFF. DNA of the CDR3: TGTGCCAGCAGGGACAGGGTGAACACTGAAGCTTTCTTT.

This clonotype was seen at least ten times. The rearrangement uses TRBV5-1 and TRBJ2-3; D gene unclear. This CDR3 has 14 residues. Trimming shortened V by 4 bases and J by 4 bases, and 13 bases separated the two germline ends. Germline CDR1 reads SGHRS; CDR2 reads YFSETQ. The CDR3 nucleotides read TGCGCCAGCAGCCCCGGGCTTGGCTCAGATACGCAGTATTTT. It is translated as CASSPGLGSDTQYF.

The chain recombines TRBV29-1 with TRBJ2-7; TRBD1 or TRBD2 may be the D gene (5 bases each). The CDR3 consists of 12 residues. The germline CDR1 and CDR2 sequences are SQVTM and ANQGSEA. V lost 6 bases to trimming and J lost 2 bases, with 11 bases between them. For the CDR3, the DNA is TGCAGCGTGATGGGACCGACCTACGAGCAGTACTTC. Its protein is CSVMGPTYEQYF.

The chain has TRBV7-8 and TRBJ2-7; D may be TRBD1 or TRBD2 (5 bases each). This CDR3 spans 16 amino acids. Between the trimmed V and J ends, which lost 4 bases and 0 bases, there was a span of 16 bases. Per germline, CDR1 SGHVS and CDR2 FQNEAQ. The CDR3 nucleotides are TGTGCCAGCAGCTATGACTACAGGACAAACTCCTACGAGCAGTACTTC. Translating it yields CASSYDYRTNSYEQYF. The full variable domain, completed using reference TRBV7-8 and TRBJ2-7, is GAGVSQSPRYKVAKRGQDVALRCDPISGHVSLFWYQQALGQGPEFLTYFQNEAQLDKSGLPSDRFFAERPEGSVSTLKIQRTQQEDSAVYLCASSYDYRTNSYEQYFGPGTRLTVT.

This clonotype came up many times. The chain uses TRBV6-1 and TRBJ2-3, with 7 bases identical to TRBD1. This CDR3 spans 16 amino acids. In germline, CDR1 is MNHNS, CDR2 SASEGT. V was pared by 6 bases and J by 2 bases, with 11 bases of the junction left unmatched. The CDR3 sequence: CASRVGTVGLTDTQYF. CDR3 in DNA: TGTGCCAGCAGGGTAGGGACAGTCGGACTCACAGATACGCAGTATTTT.

This clonotype came up many times. This chain links TRBV27 with TRBJ2-1; TRBD2 matches 10 bases. Germline lookup yields CDR1 MNHEY and CDR2 SMNVEV (reference sequence). V lost 5 bases to trimming and J lost 2 bases; unmatched junction nucleotides: 15. The length of the CDR3 is 19 residues. The DNA of the CDR3 is TGTGCCAGCAGTCCGCTCCGGGTTAGCGGGGGGCCGACCTACAATGAGCAGTTCTTC. Protein product: CASSPLRVSGGPTYNEQFF.

On this clonotype: This may arise from a read error, as a much more abundant clone is one base away. The chain carries TRBV5-8 and TRBJ1-3; D is perhaps TRBD1 (6 bases). CDR3 size: 14 residues. Germline V CDR1 and CDR2: SGHTS, YDEGEE. The DNA of the CDR3 is TGTGCCAGCAGACCACAGGGAGGTGGAGACACCATATATTTT. Protein sequence: CASRPQGGGDTIYF.

This clonotype was seen ten or more times. Because the CDR3's place on the DNA is in doubt, the DNA is left out and the CDR3 is given as listed by TCRdb. The chain employs TRBV12-3 or TRBV12-4 and TRBJ1-1; TRBD1, as called in the table, went unchecked against the DNA. The CDR3 spans 13 amino acids, including both terminal residues. The CDR3 loop reads CASSSSTGTEAFF.

Of note for this clonotype: A read error is possible here, since a much larger clone lies one base away. The chain uses TRBV12-3 or TRBV12-4 and TRBJ2-7; the D is unclear. The CDR3 is made up of 13 amino acids. V was clipped by 5 bases and J by 2 bases, with 10 bases between them. The CDR3 loop reads CASSKRTAYEQYF. The CDR3 nucleotides read TGTGCCAGCAGTAAACGGACCGCCTACGAGCAGTACTTC.

This clonotype came up a few times. The J gene is TRBJ1-3, the V gene TRBV2; D remains ambiguous. CDR1 is SNHLY, CDR2 FYNNEI, per germline. This CDR3 has 16 residues. V dropped 4 bases and J dropped 0 bases, with 13 bases sitting between them. CDR3 sequence reads: CASSGMETNSGNTIYF. In DNA, the CDR3 is TGTGCCAGCAGTGGGATGGAGACAAACTCTGGAAACACCATATATTTT.

This clonotype came up many times. This chain links TRBV11-3 with TRBJ1-1; possibly TRBD1 for D (5 bases). The CDR3 length is 15 residues. Looked up from germline, CDR1 is SGHNT and CDR2 is YENEEA. V was shortened by 3 bases and J by 3 bases, with 14 bases between the two germline ends. The CDR3 DNA follows: TGTGCCAGCAGCTTGCGGGACGCTGGTCACACTGAAGCTTTCTTT. This translates into CASSLRDAGHTEAFF.

This clonotype has ten or more counts. CDR3: CASSLSPSSYEQYF. The CDR3, as DNA: TGTGCCAGCAGCTTATCCCCCTCCTCCTACGAGCAGTACTTC. This chain uses TRBV7-2 with TRBJ2-7, with D unclear. The CDR3 length is 14 residues. V was shortened by 2 bases and J by 0 bases, with 8 bases between the two germline ends. CDR1 is SGHTA, CDR2 FQGNSA, per germline.

This clonotype appeared many times. The chain combines TRBV12-3 or TRBV12-4 with TRBJ2-2; TRBD2 matches 8 bases. The length of the CDR3 is 14 residues. The junction had 7 bases not matched to a gene; V was cut back by 8 bases and J by 5 bases. The CDR3 spells CASRGGQYTGELFF. Written as DNA, the CDR3 is TGTGCCAGCCGGGGGGGGCAGTATACCGGGGAGCTGTTTTTT.

This clonotype was observed many times. This chain links TRBV28 with TRBJ2-4, with D tentatively TRBD1 or TRBD2 (5 bases each). The length of the CDR3 is 16 residues. Germline V CDR1 and CDR2: MDHEN, SYDVKM. Trimming removed 5 bases at V and 7 bases at J, with 21 bases between. The CDR3 sequence: CASSPPFPGPSNIQYF. For the CDR3, the DNA is TGTGCCAGCAGTCCCCCCTTCCCGGGGCCAAGTAACATTCAGTACTTC.

This clonotype was counted at least ten times. This chain connects TRBV10-3 to TRBJ2-1; D possibly corresponds to TRBD2 (7 bases). V lost 3 bases and J lost 8, with 20 bases in between. This CDR3 spans 16 amino acids. Germline assignment: CDR1 ENHRY and CDR2 SYGVKD. The CDR3 sequence is CAISDQRGGLMDEQFF. CDR3 DNA: TGTGCCATCAGTGATCAGAGGGGGGGGCTGATGGATGAGCAGTTCTTC.

The V gene is TRBV2, the J gene TRBJ1-5, with D unclear. Trimming removed 4 bases at V and 0 bases at J, with 13 bases between. Looked up from germline, CDR1 is SNHLY and CDR2 is FYNNEI. This CDR3 has 16 amino acids. CDR3 region: CASSVSGRGSNQPQHF. The CDR3 region has the DNA TGTGCCAGCAGTGTGTCCGGACGGGGTAGCAATCAGCCCCAGCATTTT.

This clonotype was counted ten times or more. This chain joins TRBV20-1 and TRBJ2-5; D perhaps matches TRBD1 (6 bases). Germline lookup yields CDR1 DFQATT and CDR2 SNEGSKA (reference sequence). Between the trimmed V and J ends, which lost 6 bases and 2 bases, there was a span of 10 bases. The CDR3 is 12 residues long. The CDR3 region is CSASGVQETQYF. DNA for the CDR3: TGCAGTGCCTCAGGGGTTCAAGAGACCCAGTACTTC.

This clonotype was seen repeatedly, ten times or more. The V call is TRBV7-9, the J call TRBJ2-1; D is perhaps TRBD2 (6 bases). The CDR3 loop spans 13 amino acids. CDR1 and CDR2 (germline): SEHNR, FQNEAQ (reference sequence). V shed 5 bases and J shed 14 bases, with 19 bases lying between them. The CDR3 reads CASSAGLLYGEFF. Written as DNA, the CDR3 is TGTGCCAGCAGCGCCGGACTACTATACGGAGAGTTCTTC.

This clonotype came up many times. The chain recombines TRBV10-3 with TRBJ2-1, with TRBD1 as a possible D gene (5 bases). Per germline, CDR1 ENHRY and CDR2 SYGVKD. The germline V and J ends were trimmed by 8 bases and 4 bases, with 12 bases remaining between them. CDR3 size: 13 residues. The CDR3 bases are TGTGCCATCGGGGCGAAGACATACAATGAGCAGTTCTTC. Translating it yields CAIGAKTYNEQFF.

The V gene is TRBV20-1, the J gene TRBJ1-1, with TRBD1 matching 7 bases. The ends lost 1 base at V and 7 bases at J; junction bases unmatched: 6. The length of the CDR3 is 13 residues. CDR1 is DFQATT and CDR2 is SNEGSKA in the germline V gene (reference sequence). The CDR3, as DNA: TGCAGTGCTAGAGGGACCGGGACAGATGAAGCTTTCTTT. It is translated as CSARGTGTDEAFF.

This clonotype appeared a single time. A much larger clonotype is one base distant, so this may be a read error. The chain links TRBV20-1 to TRBJ2-5, with 9 bases lining up with TRBD2. CDR1 is DFQATT and CDR2 is SNEGSKA in the germline V gene (reference sequence). J lost 4 bases, V lost 6 bases, and 6 bases had no gene match. The CDR3 has 13 residues. The CDR3 reads CSAATSGAETQYF. CDR3 coding DNA: TGCAGTGCAGCGACTAGCGGTGCAGAGACCCAGTACTTC.

This clonotype was detected many times. This rearrangement joins TRBV2 to TRBJ1-6, with TRBD1 identical over 10 bases. This CDR3 is built from 16 residues. The ends lost 6 bases at V and 4 bases at J; junction bases unmatched: 6. Germline CDR1 SNHLY, CDR2 FYNNEI. Here the CDR3 reads CASREGTGAYNSPLHF. CDR3 nucleotides: TGTGCCAGCAGGGAGGGGACAGGGGCTTATAATTCACCCCTCCACTTT.

This clonotype has ten or more counts. V gene TRBV4-1 combines with J gene TRBJ1-2; a possible D gene is TRBD1 (5 bases). The germline CDR1 and CDR2 sequences are MGHRA and YSYEKL. The V end lost 0 bases, the J end lost 0 bases, and 20 bases lay between the germline ends. There are 19 residues in the CDR3. CDR3 protein: CASSQDTGGARGANYGYTF. CDR3 in DNA: TGCGCCAGCAGCCAAGATACTGGGGGAGCCCGTGGCGCTAACTATGGCTACACCTTC.